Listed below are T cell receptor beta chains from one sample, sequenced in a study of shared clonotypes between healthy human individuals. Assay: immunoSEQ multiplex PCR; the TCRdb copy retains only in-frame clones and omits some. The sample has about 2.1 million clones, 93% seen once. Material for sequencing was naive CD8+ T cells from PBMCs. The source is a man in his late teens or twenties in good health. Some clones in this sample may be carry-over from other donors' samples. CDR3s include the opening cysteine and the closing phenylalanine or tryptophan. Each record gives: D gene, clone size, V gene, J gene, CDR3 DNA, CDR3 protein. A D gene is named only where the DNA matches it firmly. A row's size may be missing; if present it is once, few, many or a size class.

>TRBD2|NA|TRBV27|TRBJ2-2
TGTGCCAGCAGTCGGACTAGCGGGGGTCCCGCCGGGGAGCTGTTTTTT
CASSRTSGGPAGELFF
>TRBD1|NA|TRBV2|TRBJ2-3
TGTGCCAGATCCCGGGACAGGGCAGATACGCAGTATTTT
CARSRDRADTQYF
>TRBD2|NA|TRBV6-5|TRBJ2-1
TGTGCCAGCAGTTGGACTAGCGGGAGCTCCTACAATGAGCAGTTCTTC
CASSWTSGSSYNEQFF
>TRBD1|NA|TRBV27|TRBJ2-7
TGTGCCAGCAGTCTTCTTTATACGACAGGGTTCTCCTACGAGCAGTACTTC
CASSLLYTTGFSYEQYF
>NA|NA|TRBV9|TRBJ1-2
TGTGCCAGCAGGGCAGGGGAAAATCCTAACTATGGCTACACCTTC
CASRAGENPNYGYTF
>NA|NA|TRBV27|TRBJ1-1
TGTGCCAGCACCCGGACAGCCCAGAACACTGAAGCTTTCTTT
CASTRTAQNTEAFF
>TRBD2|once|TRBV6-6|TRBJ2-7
TGTGCCAGCAGTTACTCGGGCGGGAGCTCCTACGAGCAGTACTTC
CASSYSGGSSYEQYF
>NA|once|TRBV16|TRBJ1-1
TGTGCCAGCAGCCAACGGTCGGGGGCTGGAGCTTTCTTT
CASSQRSGAGAFF
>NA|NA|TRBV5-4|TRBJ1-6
TGTGCCAGCAGCGGCCCGGGCCTAGCGGATTCACCCCTCCACTTT
CASSGPGLADSPLHF
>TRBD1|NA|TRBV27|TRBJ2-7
TGTGCCAGCAGTTTACGGGCAGGGGGATCCTACGAGCAGTACTTC
CASSLRAGGSYEQYF
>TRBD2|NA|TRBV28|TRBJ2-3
TGTGCCAGCAGTTTAGCTCGGGAGGTGGGGACTGTACTCACAGATACGCAGTATTTT
CASSLAREVGTVLTDTQYF
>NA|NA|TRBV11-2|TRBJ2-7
TGTGCCAGCAGTTCGGGACATGACTACGAGCAGTACTTC
CASSSGHDYEQYF
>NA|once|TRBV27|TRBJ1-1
TGTGCCAGCAGTTTATCGGCCAGGTTGAACACTGAAGCTTTCTTT
CASSLSARLNTEAFF
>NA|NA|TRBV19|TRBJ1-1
TGTGCCAGTAGACTACAGGAGAACACTGAAGCTTTCTTT
CASRLQENTEAFF
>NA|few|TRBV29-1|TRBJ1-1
TGCAGCTGCAGGGGTGGGGATTACACTGAAGCTTTCTTT
CSCRGGDYTEAFF
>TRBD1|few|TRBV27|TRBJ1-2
TGTGCCAGCAGTGGCCGGGACAGTATTAACTATGGCTACACCTTC
CASSGRDSINYGYTF
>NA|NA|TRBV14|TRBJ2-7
TGTGCCAGCAGCCCCACCATCTCCTACGAGCAGTACTTC
CASSPTISYEQYF
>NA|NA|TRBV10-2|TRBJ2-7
TGCGCCAGCAGTGGGGAAATCGAGCAGTACTTC
CASSGEIEQYF
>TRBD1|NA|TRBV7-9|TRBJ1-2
TGTGCCAGCAGCGGTTGGGACAGGGGAGTGGAAGAGTACTATGGCTACACCTTC
CASSGWDRGVEEYYGYTF
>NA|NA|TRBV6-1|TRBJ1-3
TGTGCCAGCATTGAAAGCCTGTACACCATATATTTT
CASIESLYTIYF
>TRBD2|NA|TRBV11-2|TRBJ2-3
TGTGCCAGCAGCTTAGAACTAGCGGGCTTCACAGATACGCAGTATTTT
CASSLELAGFTDTQYF
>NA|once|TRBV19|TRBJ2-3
TGTGCCTCCAAGTGGGGAGAAGGAACAGATACGCAGTATTTT
CASKWGEGTDTQYF
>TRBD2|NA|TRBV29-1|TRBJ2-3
TGCAGCGTTGACGGACTAGCGGGACTTAGCACAGATACGCAGTATTTT
CSVDGLAGLSTDTQYF
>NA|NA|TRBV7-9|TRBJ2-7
TGTGCCAGCAGCTTAGAGTTAAACTACGAGCAGTACTTC
CASSLELNYEQYF
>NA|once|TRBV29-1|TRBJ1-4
TGCAGCGTTGTGGACAGCAACGAAAAACTGTTTTTT
CSVVDSNEKLFF
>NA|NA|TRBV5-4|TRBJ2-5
TGTGCCAGCAGGGGACCCGAGACCCAGTACTTC
CASRGPETQYF
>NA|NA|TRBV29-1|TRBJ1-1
TGCAGCTCGACCGGGGGGGCGTACACTGAAGCTTTCTTT
CSSTGGAYTEAFF
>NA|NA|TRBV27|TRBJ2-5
TGTGCCAGCAGTTTATATCGGGGGGAGACCCAGTACTTC
CASSLYRGETQYF
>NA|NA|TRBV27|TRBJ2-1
TGTGCCAGCAGTTCCTTCGGGACGGACGCCTACAATGAGCAGTTCTTC
CASSSFGTDAYNEQFF
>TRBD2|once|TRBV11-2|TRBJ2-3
TGTGCCAGCAGCCTGACTAGCGGGGGGACAGATACGCAGTATTTT
CASSLTSGGTDTQYF
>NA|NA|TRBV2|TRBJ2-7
TGTGCCAGCTTCAGGGGAGGGTACGAGCAGTACTTC
CASFRGGYEQYF
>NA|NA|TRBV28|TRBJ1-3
TGTGCCAGCAGTTTTGACAACTCCAGAAACACCATATATTTT
CASSFDNSRNTIYF
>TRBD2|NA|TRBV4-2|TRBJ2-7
TGTGCCAGCAGCCAAGCGGGAGGGCCCCACGAGCAGTACTTC
CASSQAGGPHEQYF
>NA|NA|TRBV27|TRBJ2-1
TGTGCCAGCAGTTACACCGGAGGGCCTGACAATGAGCAGTTCTTC
CASSYTGGPDNEQFF
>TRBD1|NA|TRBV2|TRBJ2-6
TGTGCCAGCAGCCCCCCGCCCGGACAGGGTTACAACTCTGGGGCCAACGTCCTGACTTTC
CASSPPPGQGYNSGANVLTF
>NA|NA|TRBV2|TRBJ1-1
TGTGCCACCTCATACCGTGGGGCGGGGACTGAAGCTTTCTTT
CATSYRGAGTEAFF
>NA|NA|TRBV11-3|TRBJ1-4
TGTGCCAGCAGCTTAAGGGCCTCCCTAAAGGCTAATGAAAAACTGTTTTTT
CASSLRASLKANEKLFF
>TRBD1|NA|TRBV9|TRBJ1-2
TGTGCCAGCAGCCACCCCCGGGACAGGGCAAATAAAGGGACTAACTATGGCTACACCTTC
CASSHPRDRANKGTNYGYTF
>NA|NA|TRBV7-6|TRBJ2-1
TGTGCCAGCAGCTCCCGCCCCTCGGTAGTCTACAATGAGCAGTTCTTC
CASSSRPSVVYNEQFF
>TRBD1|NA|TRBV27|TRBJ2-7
TGTGCCAGCAGTAACAGGGGTGACTACGAGCAGTACTTC
CASSNRGDYEQYF
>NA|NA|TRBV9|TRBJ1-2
TGTGCCAGCAGCGTAGCGGGGACGGCCTATGGCTACACCTTC
CASSVAGTAYGYTF
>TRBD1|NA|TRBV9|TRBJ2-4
TGTGCCAGCAGCGTCTCACAGGGGGCCAAAAACATTCAGTACTTC
CASSVSQGAKNIQYF
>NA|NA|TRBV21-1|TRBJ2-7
TGTGCCAGCAGCCCAGCGTCACTCTACGAGCAGTACTTC
CASSPASLYEQYF
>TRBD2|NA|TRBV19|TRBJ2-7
TGTGCCAGTAGTCCGGGACTAGCGGGTAACGAGCAGTACTTC
CASSPGLAGNEQYF
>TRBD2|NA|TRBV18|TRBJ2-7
TGTGCCAGCTCACTACTAGCGGACTCCTACGAGCAGTACTTC
CASSLLADSYEQYF
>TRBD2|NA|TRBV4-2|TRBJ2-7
TGTGCCAGCAGCCAAGATTATCGAGGGAGGGCCAGTGGCGAGCAGTACTTC
CASSQDYRGRASGEQYF
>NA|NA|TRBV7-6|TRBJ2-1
TGTGCCAGCAGCTTAGGGCTAGTAGACAATGAGCAGTTCTTC
CASSLGLVDNEQFF